A single sample is the source of the 19 T cell receptor beta chains below, sequenced in a study of cytomegalovirus exposure and HLA in healthy donors. The PCR made use of 60 Vbeta and 13 Jbeta primers. The data were produced by immunoSEQ multiplex PCR, yet TCRdb's version contains in-frame clones alone and is incomplete. The repertoire includes approximately 110,000 clones, under 70% of them detected once, and almost 8.5% sits in the top ten. Sequencing was carried out using PBMCs. Receptors were obtained from a man aged 18 to 29 in good health and CMV-seropositive.

This clone was counted a few times. This chain uses TRBV18 with TRBJ1-6, with TRBD1 matching over 9 bases. Trimming cost V 4 bases and J 8 bases; bases outside gene matches: 3. The CDR3 runs 14 residues. Germline V gene data show CDR1 as KGHSH and CDR2 as LQKENI. The CDR3 here is CASSRDRVDSPLHF. In DNA form, the CDR3 reads TGTGCCAGCTCACGGGACAGGGTGGATTCACCCCTCCACTTT.

The V call is TRBV19, the J call TRBJ1-4; TRBD1 matches at 12 bases. Germline lookup yields CDR1 LNHDA and CDR2 SQIVND (reference sequence). The CDR3 runs 18 residues. V shed 0 bases and J 8 bases; nucleotides not matched to a gene: 10. The chain's CDR3 is CASSIEPGQGAFDEKLFF. DNA of the CDR3: TGTGCCAGTAGTATAGAGCCGGGACAGGGGGCGTTTGACGAAAAACTGTTTTTT.

V usage is TRBV7-3 and J usage is TRBJ2-2, with 10 bases matching TRBD1. In germline, CDR1 is SGHTA, CDR2 FQGTGA. V was pared by 4 bases and J by 6 bases, with 2 bases of the junction left unmatched. The CDR3 sequence is 14 residues long. CDR3 amino acids: CASSSGTGAGELFF. Here the CDR3 DNA reads TGTGCCAGCAGCTCCGGGACAGGGGCCGGGGAGCTGTTTTTT.

Of note for this clone: Compared with germline, one end of the junction differs, possibly owing to a read error. This chain uses TRBV7-9 with TRBJ1-1, with unresolved D. The CDR3 is 12 amino acids. The germline V gene has CDR1 SEHNR and CDR2 FQNEAQ (reference sequence). This chain's CDR3 is CSSSLSLSEAFF. The CDR3, as DNA: TGTTCCAGCAGCTTATCCTTATCTGAAGCTTTCTTT.

This clone was observed a few times. J is TRBJ1-1 and V is TRBV5-6, with a tentative D call TRBD1 (5 bases). The germline V gene has CDR1 SGHDT and CDR2 YYEEEE. V was cut by 0 bases and J by 1 base, with 19 bases left in between. The CDR3 has 18 amino acids. CDR3 DNA: TGTGCCAGCAGCTTGGGGATATTACTCAGGGCCGGGAACACTGAAGCTTTCTTT. It translates to CASSLGILLRAGNTEAFF.

The chain has TRBV20-1 and TRBJ2-3, with D hard to call. Germline V gives CDR1 DFQATT, CDR2 SNEGSKA (reference sequence). V was cut by 6 bases and J by 4 bases, with 8 bases left in between. The length of the CDR3 is 11 residues. CDR3 protein: CSAPIPDTQYF. The CDR3 bases are TGCAGTGCCCCTATCCCAGATACGCAGTATTTT.

This chain connects TRBV5-1 to TRBJ1-1, with 8 bases that match TRBD1. The germline V gene encodes CDR1 SGHRS and CDR2 YFSETQ. Losses at the gene ends were 2 bases for V and 7 bases for J; bases not matched to a gene: 4. This CDR3 spans 13 amino acids. The CDR3 reads CASSFAGGVEAFF. The CDR3 DNA is TGCGCCAGCAGCTTCGCAGGGGGCGTTGAAGCTTTCTTT.

This clone was seen a handful of times. The chain links TRBV5-8 to TRBJ2-7; TRBD1 matches 9 bases. With 2 bases clipped from V and 6 bases from J, the junction kept 9 bases outside the gene matches. The V gene's germline CDR1 is SGHTS and CDR2 YDEGEE. CDR3 length: 15 amino acids. The CDR3 nucleotides are TGTGCCAGCAGCTTTTATCACAGGGGGCTGAGCGAGCAGTACGTC. Residues: CASSFYHRGLSEQYV.

V is TRBV7-9 and J is TRBJ1-1, with 9 bases that match TRBD1. Germline V lookup: CDR1 SEHNR, CDR2 FQNEAQ (reference sequence). This CDR3 region has 15 residues. V was pared by 2 bases and J by 4 bases, with 5 bases of the junction left unmatched. The DNA for the CDR3 is TGTGCCAGCAGCTTAATAGGACAGGGGATCACTGAAGCTTTCTTT. Residues: CASSLIGQGITEAFF.

The chain couples TRBV6-5 to TRBJ2-2, with 7 bases lining up with TRBD2. J gave up 8 bases and V 7 bases, and 10 bases lay outside the gene matches. The CDR3 runs 14 residues. The V gene's germline CDR1 is MNHEY and CDR2 SVGAGI. CDR3 in DNA: TGTGCCAGCAATAACCGCAGGGAGGGGGGGGAGCTGTTTTTT. Protein: CASNNRREGGELFF.

The rearrangement joins TRBV4-1 to TRBJ2-7, with TRBD2 identical over 10 bases. The junction had 8 bases not matched to a gene; V was cut back by 1 base and J by 2 bases. Germline loops: CDR1 MGHRA, CDR2 YSYEKL. This CDR3 has 17 residues. CDR3 bases: TGCGCCAGCAGCCAAGGGTCGGCGCTAGCGGGGGCCTACGAGCAGTACTTC. This sequence encodes CASSQGSALAGAYEQYF.

The J gene is TRBJ2-3, the V gene TRBV5-1; possibly TRBD2 for D (5 bases). The CDR3 covers 16 residues. Trimming removed 0 bases at V and 2 bases at J, with 13 bases between. Germline CDR1 SGHRS, CDR2 YFSETQ. The chain's CDR3 is CASSLGTGSITDTQYF. DNA of the CDR3: TGCGCCAGCAGCTTGGGGACGGGATCAATCACAGATACGCAGTATTTT.

This rearrangement joins TRBV4-1 to TRBJ2-1; 10 bases map to TRBD2. V trimming: 4 bases; J trimming: 4 bases; junction bases outside the gene matches: 10. CDR1 and CDR2 from the germline V gene are MGHRA and YSYEKL. The CDR3 has 17 amino acids. This CDR3 is CASSPFYSGGAYNEQFF. The CDR3 DNA sequence: TGCGCCAGCAGCCCCTTTTACAGCGGGGGGGCGTACAATGAGCAGTTCTTC.

This clone has just one count. The chain employs TRBV4-1 and TRBJ2-1; tentatively, D is TRBD2 (6 bases). Between the trimmed V and J ends, which lost 0 bases and 0 bases, there was a span of 24 bases. The length of the CDR3 is 21 residues. Germline lookup yields CDR1 MGHRA and CDR2 YSYEKL. This chain's CDR3 is CASSQDSRRGLILPSYNEQFF. As DNA, the CDR3 is TGCGCCAGCAGCCAAGATTCGAGGCGGGGACTTATACTTCCCTCCTACAATGAGCAGTTCTTC.

V gene TRBV6-5 combines with J gene TRBJ1-2, with no clear D. Trimming took off 6 bases at V and 0 bases at J, with 11 bases between the two ends. This CDR3 has 14 amino acids. Germline assignment: CDR1 MNHEY and CDR2 SVGAGI. In nucleotides, the CDR3 is TGTGCCAGCAGGTCTGCCGGGACTAACTATGGCTACACCTTC. Amino acid sequence: CASRSAGTNYGYTF.

This chain joins TRBV10-3 and TRBJ1-5; D gene uncertain. CDR3 size: 14 residues. V was pared by 3 bases and J by 9 bases, with 15 bases between. Germline CDR1 ENHRY, CDR2 SYGVKD. The CDR3 region is CAISDQTYPGPQHF. DNA for the CDR3: TGTGCCATCAGTGATCAGACCTACCCAGGGCCCCAGCATTTT.

This clone appeared a few times. This sequence joins TRBV2 and TRBJ1-6; TRBD1 is a possible D gene (6 bases). The V gene lost 2 bases and the J gene lost 8 bases, with 16 bases spanning the gap. Germline-derived CDR1 and CDR2 are SNHLY and FYNNEI. The CDR3 is 16 amino acids. The CDR3 sequence is CASSEPYRDPYSPLHF. In nucleotides, the CDR3 is TGTGCCAGCAGTGAACCCTACAGGGACCCCTATTCACCCCTCCACTTT.

J is TRBJ2-5 and V is TRBV5-6; 9 bases line up with TRBD1. The end of the DNA aligns better with TRBJ2-7, so the J call may be wrong. The CDR3 loop spans 15 amino acids. Per the germline V gene, CDR1 is SGHDT and CDR2 is YYEEEE. The CDR3 loop is CASSWTGEGSYEQYF. In DNA form, the CDR3 reads TGTGCCAGCAGCTGGACAGGGGAGGGCTCCTACGAGCAGTACTTC.

This clone was found once. The V and J genes are TRBV23-1 and TRBJ2-7; D not certain. TRBV23-1 is annotated as an ORF whose role is uncertain. The CDR3 sequence is 14 residues long. The CDR3 nucleotides read TGCGCCAGCAGTCAATCACGGGTCTCCTTCGAGCAGTACGTC. Its translation is CASSQSRVSFEQYV.